This section outlines one T cell receptor (beta chain) sequence together with its context. Its antigen is undetermined. The method was immunoSEQ multiplex PCR; TCRdb's version includes in-frame clones alone and lacks a portion of them. The sample yields roughly 160,000 clones, just under 95% seen once. The CDR3 runs to 15 residues. Trimming took off 9 bases at V and 4 bases at J, with 20 bases between the two ends. Germline V CDR1 and CDR2: MNHEY, SVGAGI. The sample originates from a study of T cell responses to AZD1222 COVID-19 vaccine. Overall study results and limits: There were vaccine-associated CD4 TCRs across spike, dominant at 160-218 and 743-854. There were mostly white British donors and more females than males, and clonal diversity was possibly underestimated. Repertoire samples came only from after the peak T cell response.

This TCR came from an adult in good health. Sequencing was performed on peripheral blood, taken on day 0 of AZD1222 vaccination. The genes are TRBV6-5 and TRBJ2-3, with D possibly TRBD2 on 5 matching bases. The CDR3 DNA follows: TGTGCCAGTCAGGCGGGTCTAGCTGGTTCAGATACGCAGTATTTT. Translation gives CASQAGLAGSDTQYF.